This T cell receptor beta chain came from a study of T cell clones after liver transplantation. Overall study context: Graft-donor-reactive sequences were compared with third-party-reactive TCRbeta sequences from pre-transplant mixed lymphocyte reactions.

The protocol was immunoSEQ multiplex PCR, while the TCRdb copy is restricted to in-frame clones and leaves out a portion. The sample records 65,000 to 95,000 clones, roughly 80% being singletons. J was trimmed by 3 bases and V by 4 bases; bases with no gene match: 6. CDR1 SGHAT and CDR2 FQNNGV come from the germline V gene. CDR3 length: 15 amino acids. Material: CD4+ T cells from blood, obtained before liver transplant. V and J are TRBV11-2 and TRBJ2-5; the match to TRBD1 covers 9 bases. The source is a human donor who received a liver transplant. The CDR3 protein is CASSSPDRGEETQYF. In nucleotides, the CDR3 is TGTGCCAGCAGCTCCCCCGACAGGGGGGAAGAGACCCAGTACTTC.